A selection of T cell receptor beta chains follows, all from one sample in a study of glioma-infiltrating T cells after dendritic cell vaccination. Measured with immunoSEQ multiplex PCR; TCRdb has only the in-frame clones, and not every one. The data contain just under 100,000 clones, approximately 80% of them singletons. The specimen comprised blood, sampled after dendritic cell vaccination. Source of these receptors: a human donor with glioblastoma. Both conserved end residues are part of each CDR3. The D gene is left open where the match is weak. Clone size is given for some rows only: seen once, a few or many times, or a class if the clone is expanded.

d_gene	v_gene	j_gene	abundance	CDR3nt	CDR3aa
NA	TRBV5-8	TRBJ2-7	NA	TGTGCCAGCAGCTTGGGTACAGGGAAGCAGTACTTC	CASSLGTGKQYF
TRBD1	TRBV2	TRBJ1-5	NA	TGTGCCAGCAGGGGGAGACAGGGGGCTAATCAGCCCCAGCATTTT	CASRGRQGANQPQHF
TRBD2	TRBV11-1	TRBJ2-1	NA	TGTGCCAGCAGCCCCCCCGGCGGGGGGGCCCGGGATGAGCAGTTCTTC	CASSPPGGGARDEQFF
TRBD2	TRBV7-7	TRBJ2-7	NA	TGTGCTAGCAGCCCGGGACTAGCGGGAGTCTACGAGCAGTACTTC	CASSPGLAGVYEQYF
NA	TRBV28	TRBJ2-7	NA	TGTGCCAGCAGCCTACAACAGGGTTACGAGCAGTACTTC	CASSLQQGYEQYF
NA	TRBV6-1	TRBJ2-5	once	TGTGCCAGCACGCCCTCGAGGGAGACCCAGTACTTC	CASTPSRETQYF
NA	TRBV5-1	TRBJ2-7	NA	TGCGCCAGCAGCTTGGGGGGAGGCGGTTCCTACGAGCAGTACTTC	CASSLGGGGSYEQYF
TRBD2	TRBV29-1	TRBJ2-3	NA	TGCAGCGTTGAATCCTCCCCCAGCGGGGGGGCCGTTGGCACAGATACGCAGTATTTT	CSVESSPSGGAVGTDTQYF
TRBD1	TRBV5-1	TRBJ1-4	NA	TGCGCCAGCAGCCCAGGGGGGACTGCAACTAATGAAAAACTGTTTTTT	CASSPGGTATNEKLFF
NA	TRBV20-1	TRBJ1-1	NA	TGCAGTGCAGCGAACACTGAAGCTTTCTTT	CSAANTEAFF
NA	TRBV12-5	TRBJ2-5	few	TGTGCTAGTGGTCAACGGGACACTCAAGAGACCCAGTACTTC	CASGQRDTQETQYF
NA	TRBV15	TRBJ2-5	NA	TGTGCCACCAGCAGAGATCGGGGACAAGAAGAGACCCAGTACTTC	CATSRDRGQEETQYF